This T cell receptor beta chain was captured by sequencing in a study of Ad26.COV2.S vaccination and SARS-CoV-2 variants. Libraries were prepared by immunoSEQ multiplex PCR; TCRdb keeps only in-frame clonotypes and omits some of them. The table has about 450,000 clones, approximately 89% seen once. CDR1 LGHDT and CDR2 YNNKEL come from the germline V gene (reference sequence). Trimming took 1 base from V and 2 from J, leaving 10 bases between them. The CDR3 covers 15 residues. Stated treatment: 15 to 20 received Ad26.COV2.S at low or high dose, single or two shots; 5 received placebo; per-sample allocation not given. Sampling happened 63 days after the first vaccine or placebo injection.

The V call is TRBV3-1 (or the pseudogene TRBV3-2), the J call TRBJ2-3, with D perhaps assigned TRBD1 or TRBD2 (5 bases each). The sample in question was peripheral blood, obtained in a trial of Ad26.COV2.S vaccine versus placebo. This receptor was taken from a person between 18 and 59 years old who received the Ad26.COV2.S COVID-19 vaccine or a placebo. CDR3 coding DNA: TGTGCCAGCAGCCAAGGGATTGGGACCACAGATACGCAGTATTTT. This translates into CASSQGIGTTDTQYF.